This T cell receptor (beta chain) is drawn from a study of human T cells and chemical hapten exposure. Study at large: The patients were mostly female; they had alopecia areata, totalis or universalis.

TCRdb independently ran MiXCR on the RACE reads; one entry per CDR3 protein. The data show roughly 250,000 distinct CDR3 sequences, approximately 8.4% seen once. This clonotype showed up many times. Germline V gives CDR1 SEHNR, CDR2 FQNEAQ (reference sequence). Trimming left V 5 bases short and J 1 base short, with 13 bases between. The CDR3 is 15 residues long. Time point here: pre-sensitization, week 0. Documented treatment: therapeutic diphenylcyclopropenone sensitization with weekly scalp DPC. The input for sequencing was whole blood, taken in connection with sensitization to the hapten diphenylcyclopropenone (DPC). The chain couples TRBV7-9 to TRBJ2-3, with D possibly TRBD1 on 5 matching bases. The source of this sequence is a woman aged 40 to 50 with alopecia areata. Some clones in this sample may be carry-over from other donors' samples. The CDR3 is CASSPGADGTDTQYF. CDR3 bases: TGTGCCAGCAGCCCTGGGGCGGACGGCACAGATACGCAGTATTTT.